This T cell receptor beta chain was found in a study of blood T cell repertoires in COVID-19 (dated by TCRdb to about 2020). Background for the entire study: The collaborator samples originated in the United States, Italy and Spain and spanned the acute and convalescent phases of COVID-19. Where available, HLA class I and class II types were obtained from metadata supplied by the sample provider rather than from assay-based typing. The material from the prospective study consisted of cDNA or gDNA derived from T cells, B-cell-depleted T cells, or PBMCs. The samples were drawn from the first 160 participants of the ongoing ImmuneRACE study and from more than 1,000 subjects provided by 6 global collaborators. A freely available public database, intended as a resource for researchers studying the immune response to SARS-CoV-2, is where the repertoires were released. The sample metadata nearly always contained a de-identified subject ID, COVID-19 status, age in years and sex. The dataset comprised deeply sampled blood TCRbeta repertoires from subjects exposed to, actively infected with, or recovered from COVID-19. Broad study findings and their caveats: The amount of clinical and demographic metadata varied by source and participant and was provided uncurated.

This clone was seen more than once but under ten times. Its antigen is still unknown. Base-call qualities are not available, and no considerably larger clone is one nucleotide away. The immunoSEQ Assay, a bias-controlled multiplex PCR, was used to amplify TCRbeta CDR3 regions from genomic DNA. Concerning the study's data processing: Nucleated cell counts per sample were estimated from amplification of reference gene primers within the assay. Sequence reads were collapsed and filtered to measure the absolute abundance of every unique TCRbeta CDR3 rearrangement. Productive Simpson clonality was computed per sample as the square root of Simpson's diversity index over productive rearrangements. Sourced from immuneACCESS, this table was stored by TCRdb with only in-frame sequences that have V and J called. A share of the clones is absent; for the studies checked, an unresolved V gene accounts for under half, and the remainder has no known explanation. V and J calls and clone size are copied from that table; D and trimming were computed from the DNA. The sample includes about 110,000 clones, with approximately 88% observed a single time. The ten largest account for approximately 6.8% of the sample.

Each collaborating institution followed its own protocols to collect whole blood in K2EDTA tubes. For TCRbeta analysis, collaborators shipped samples as frozen whole blood, isolated PBMCs, or DNA extracted from either of those sample types. The sample comprised peripheral blood. This sequence was found in a man aged 45 to 65 with active or convalescent COVID-19.

CDR3 sequence: CASSIITGAEAFF. DNA sequence: TGTGCCAGTAGTATTATAACAGGGGCTGAAGCTTTCTTT. The chain links TRBV19 with TRBJ1-1; TRBD1 agrees with 7 junctional bases. The germline V gene (reference sequence) gives CDR1 as LNHDA and CDR2 as SQIVND. Counted from cysteine to phenylalanine, this CDR3 has 13 amino acids. The entry retains the CDR3 DNA only, 39 bases that are in frame from base 1. From V the trimming removes 3 bases and from J it removes 6 bases, while the gene matches leave 4 bases of the junction unaccounted for.